Listed here are 2 T cell receptor beta chains from one sample, sequenced in a study of blood T cell repertoires in COVID-19. This table comes from immunoSEQ multiplex PCR, and its TCRdb copy is limited to in-frame clones, with some not included. The sample carries some 87,000 clones, about 90% recorded once. Sequenced sample: peripheral blood. The receptors derive from a human donor with COVID-19, enrolled during active disease. The donor label of this sample is uncertain.

This clone appeared once. This chain connects TRBV3-1 (or the pseudogene TRBV3-2) to TRBJ1-5; D remains ambiguous. CDR3 length: 14 amino acids. Germline lookup yields CDR1 LGHDT and CDR2 YNNKEL (reference sequence). Trimming left V 1 base short and J 5 bases short, with 9 bases between. In nucleotides, the CDR3 is TGTGCCAGCAGCCAAGGGTTTCGGGATCAGCCCCAGCATTTT. Amino acids: CASSQGFRDQPQHF.

The CDR3, as DNA: TGTGCCAGTAGTCCCTGGGGGACAGGGCCAACTTTCAATCAGCCCCAGCATTTT. The encoded protein is CASSPWGTGPTFNQPQHF. The gene calls are TRBV19 and TRBJ1-5, with 9 bases matching TRBD1. V trimming: 5 bases; J trimming: 3 bases; junction bases outside the gene matches: 14. The germline V gene encodes CDR1 LNHDA and CDR2 SQIVND (reference sequence). There are 18 residues in the CDR3.